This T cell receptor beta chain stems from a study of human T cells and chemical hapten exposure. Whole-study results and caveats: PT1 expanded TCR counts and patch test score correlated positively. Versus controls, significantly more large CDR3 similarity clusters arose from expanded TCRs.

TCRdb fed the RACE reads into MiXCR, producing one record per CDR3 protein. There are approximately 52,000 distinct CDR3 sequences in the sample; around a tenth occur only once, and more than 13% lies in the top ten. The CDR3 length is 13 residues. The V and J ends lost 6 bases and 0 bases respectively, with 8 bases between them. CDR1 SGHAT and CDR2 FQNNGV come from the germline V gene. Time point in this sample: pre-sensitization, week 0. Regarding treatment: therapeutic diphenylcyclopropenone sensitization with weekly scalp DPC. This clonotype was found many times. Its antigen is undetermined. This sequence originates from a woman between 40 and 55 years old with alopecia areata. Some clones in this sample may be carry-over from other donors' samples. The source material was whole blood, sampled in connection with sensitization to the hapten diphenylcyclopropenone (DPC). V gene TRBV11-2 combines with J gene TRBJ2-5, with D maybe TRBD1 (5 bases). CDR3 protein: CASRDTYQETQYF. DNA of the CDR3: TGTGCCAGCAGGGACACGTACCAAGAGACCCAGTACTTC.